What follows are 25 T cell receptor beta chains derived from one specimen sequenced in a study of cytomegalovirus exposure and HLA in healthy donors. Both 60 Vbeta primers and 13 Jbeta primers went into the PCR. Sequencing was performed with immunoSEQ multiplex PCR; in TCRdb, only in-frame clones are kept and a portion is missing. The table gives 60,000 to 75,000 clones; the top ten clones make up about 1.7% of it. The specimen sequenced was PBMCs. Receptors were obtained from a woman aged 25-40 years in good health and CMV-seronegative.

The V gene is TRBV6-5, the J gene TRBJ2-7; TRBD2 aligns across 7 bases. The V segment lost 0 bases and the J segment 7 bases; nucleotides outside the gene matches: 9. This CDR3 is built from 15 residues. CDR1 is MNHEY, CDR2 SVGAGI, per germline. CDR3 coding DNA: TGTGCCAGCAGTTACTCCGCCCTAGCGGCGTATGAGCAGTACTTC. This translates into CASSYSALAAYEQYF.

CDR3 bases: TGTGCCAGTAGGACGACAGGGTCCTCTAACTATGGCTACACCTTC. Translating gives CASRTTGSSNYGYTF. This chain uses TRBV19 with TRBJ1-2, with 7 nucleotides matching TRBD1. V was clipped by 6 bases and J by 0 bases; unmatched bases: 7. The length of the CDR3 is 15 residues. Germline V gives CDR1 LNHDA, CDR2 SQIVND (reference sequence). Full variable domain (missing parts from reference TRBV19 and TRBJ1-2): DGGITQSPKYLFRKEGQNVTLSCEQNLNHDAMYWYRQDPGQGLRLIYYSQIVNDFQKGDIAEGYSVSREKKESFPLTVTSAQKNPTAFYLCASRTTGSSNYGYTFGSGTRLTVV.

The chain couples TRBV18 to TRBJ2-1, with D perhaps TRBD1 (6 bases). The ends were cut back, 6 bases at V and 9 bases at J, with 21 bases in the middle. This CDR3 is built from 15 residues. Germline V gene sequence: CDR1 KGHSH, CDR2 LQKENI. CDR3 in DNA: TGTGCCAGCTCTCGGACAGAAAGGTCAGGAGGTGAGCAGTTCTTC. Residues: CASSRTERSGGEQFF.

The CDR3 nucleotides are TGTGCCAGCAGCGTAGAGGGACAGGGTTTGGAGACCCAGTACTTC. Amino acid sequence: CASSVEGQGLETQYF. The rearrangement joins TRBV9 to TRBJ2-5, with 9 bases that match TRBD1. The CDR3 covers 15 residues. The V segment lost 0 bases and the J segment 5 bases; nucleotides outside the gene matches: 5. Germline CDR1 SGDLS, CDR2 YYNGEE. Drawing the rest from reference TRBV9 and TRBJ2-5, the complete variable domain is DSGVTQTPKHLITATGQRVTLRCSPRSGDLSVYWYQQSLDQGLQFLIQYYNGEERAKGNILERFSAQQFPDLHSELNLSSLELGDSALYFCASSVEGQGLETQYFGPGTRLLVL.

V usage is TRBV6-5 and J usage is TRBJ2-5; 11 bases map to TRBD2. Germline CDR1 MNHEY, CDR2 SVGAGI. Unmatched junction bases numbered 6, after V lost 4 bases and J lost 5 bases. There are 15 residues in the CDR3. As DNA, the CDR3 is TGTGCCAGCAGTTCCACTAGCGGGGGTGGGGAGACCCAGTACTTC. It translates to CASSSTSGGGETQYF.

J is TRBJ2-1 and V is TRBV9; perhaps TRBD1 as D (6 bases). V dropped 5 bases and J dropped 5 bases, with 17 bases sitting between them. CDR1 SGDLS and CDR2 YYNGEE come from the germline V gene. The CDR3 extends over 15 amino acids. The CDR3 sequence is CASSEGGIPDNEQFF. CDR3 in DNA: TGTGCCAGCAGTGAAGGGGGTATCCCCGACAATGAGCAGTTCTTC.

The J gene is TRBJ1-2, the V gene TRBV6-5, with 9 positions matching TRBD1. Germline loops: CDR1 MNHEY, CDR2 SVGAGI. J gave up 3 bases and V 0 bases, and 2 bases lay outside the gene matches. The CDR3 consists of 15 residues. In DNA form, the CDR3 reads TGTGCCAGCAGTTACTCGACAGGGGGGCACTATGGCTACACCTTC. Encoded protein: CASSYSTGGHYGYTF.

The rearrangement links TRBV28 to TRBJ2-7; 7 positions match TRBD2. This CDR3 has 16 amino acids. Trimming took 2 bases from V and 3 from J; bases not matched to a gene: 10. Germline CDR1 MDHEN, CDR2 SYDVKM. The CDR3 bases are TGTGCCAGCAGTTTACCATCTCTAACGGGAGGCTACGAGCAGTACTTC. As protein: CASSLPSLTGGYEQYF.

This chain connects TRBV5-1 to TRBJ1-1, with TRBD1 matching 7 bases. Per the germline V gene, CDR1 is SGHRS and CDR2 is YFSETQ. This CDR3 has 17 amino acids. With V trimmed by 5 bases and J by 6 bases, 19 bases remained unmatched. The CDR3 coding sequence is TGCGCCAGCAGGCCGACAGGGAAGTGGGACCCGGTGGCTGAAGCTTTCTTT. It is translated as CASRPTGKWDPVAEAFF.

The rearrangement links TRBV7-2 to TRBJ1-1; D might be TRBD1 (6 bases). There are 15 residues in the CDR3. Trimming cost V 3 bases and J 5 bases, with 16 bases left between them. Germline CDR1 SGHTA, CDR2 FQGNSA. CDR3: CASSFANTGMTEAFF. CDR3 coding DNA: TGTGCCAGCAGCTTCGCTAATACAGGGATGACTGAAGCTTTCTTT.

The V and J genes are TRBV4-3 and TRBJ1-6, with 7 bases that match TRBD1. Germline CDR1 reads LGHNA; CDR2 reads YSLEER. The junction had 5 bases not matched to a gene; V was cut back by 3 bases and J by 6 bases. This CDR3 comprises 15 residues. DNA of the CDR3: TGCGCCAGCAGCCAGCCCGGACAGGTTAATTCACCCCTCCACTTT. Its protein product is CASSQPGQVNSPLHF.

J is TRBJ2-7 and V is TRBV9; the D is unclear. V was cut by 0 bases and J by 6 bases, with 16 bases left in between. The CDR3 has 15 amino acids. Germline loops: CDR1 SGDLS, CDR2 YYNGEE. The CDR3 is CASSVGPDLVGEQYF. As DNA, the CDR3 is TGTGCCAGCAGCGTAGGTCCCGATTTAGTCGGCGAGCAGTACTTC.

V gene TRBV6-5 combines with J gene TRBJ2-7; TRBD2 agrees at 7 bases. The junction had 5 bases not matched to a gene; V was cut back by 4 bases and J by 2 bases. The CDR3 runs to 14 residues. Germline V CDR1 and CDR2: MNHEY, SVGAGI. The CDR3 DNA sequence: TGTGCCAGCAGTTTATCAGGACTAGCCTACGAGCAGTACTTC. Encoded protein: CASSLSGLAYEQYF.

This chain connects TRBV19 to TRBJ1-2, with D perhaps matching TRBD1 (5 bases). The CDR3 is made up of 12 amino acids. Trimming shortened V by 2 bases and J by 6 bases, and 7 bases separated the two germline ends. The germline V gene has CDR1 LNHDA and CDR2 SQIVND (reference sequence). This CDR3 is CASSIWGDGYTF. As DNA, the CDR3 is TGTGCCAGTAGTATATGGGGGGATGGCTACACCTTC.

The chain employs TRBV19 and TRBJ2-7; 7 nucleotides agree with TRBD2. This CDR3 region has 14 residues. Germline V gene lookup returns CDR1 LNHDA and CDR2 SQIVND (reference sequence). Trimming removed 8 bases from V and 0 bases from J; junction bases left unmatched: 7. CDR3 protein: CASGPGGSSYEQYF. CDR3 bases: TGTGCCAGTGGCCCCGGGGGGAGCTCCTACGAGCAGTACTTC. Combining the CDR3 with reference TRBV19 and TRBJ2-7 gives the whole variable domain DGGITQSPKYLFRKEGQNVTLSCEQNLNHDAMYWYRQDPGQGLRLIYYSQIVNDFQKGDIAEGYSVSREKKESFPLTVTSAQKNPTAFYLCASGPGGSSYEQYFGPGTRLTVT.

The chain employs TRBV19 and TRBJ2-1; weak D call: TRBD1 (5 bases). The ends were cut back, 8 bases at V and 0 bases at J, with 8 bases in the middle. In germline, CDR1 is LNHDA, CDR2 SQIVND (reference sequence). The CDR3 extends over 13 amino acids. CDR3 DNA sequence: TGTGCCAGTGGGGCAACCTCCTACAATGAGCAGTTCTTC. Translated: CASGATSYNEQFF. Full variable domain (remainder filled in from reference TRBV19 and TRBJ2-1): DGGITQSPKYLFRKEGQNVTLSCEQNLNHDAMYWYRQDPGQGLRLIYYSQIVNDFQKGDIAEGYSVSREKKESFPLTVTSAQKNPTAFYLCASGATSYNEQFFGPGTRLTVL.

The V call is TRBV18, the J call TRBJ2-2; D not certain. The CDR3 has 15 amino acids. Germline V gives CDR1 KGHSH, CDR2 LQKENI. V gave up 5 bases and J gave up 4 bases, with 14 bases separating them. The CDR3 nucleotides read TGTGCCAGCTCAGAGGCCAGTCCGGCCACCGGGGAGCTGTTTTTT. Translation: CASSEASPATGELFF.

The chain has TRBV6-1 and TRBJ2-7; TRBD2 might be the D (6 bases). CDR1 and CDR2 from the germline V gene are MNHNS and SASEGT. V was trimmed by 4 bases and J by 5 bases, leaving 15 bases between them. The CDR3 length is 14 residues. This CDR3 reads CASSGRERADEQYF. The CDR3 DNA is TGTGCCAGCAGTGGTAGAGAGCGGGCGGACGAGCAGTACTTC.

This rearrangement joins TRBV6-1 to TRBJ2-2; 7 nucleotides agree with TRBD2. From germline, CDR1 is MNHNS and CDR2 SASEGT. CDR3 size: 13 residues. The trim removed 10 bases at V and 5 bases at J, leaving 7 bases unmatched. The CDR3 spells CATREGNTGELFF. The CDR3 bases are TGTGCCACCAGGGAGGGGAATACCGGGGAGCTGTTTTTT.

This sequence joins TRBV30 and TRBJ2-1; 7 bases align to TRBD1. CDR3 length: 15 residues. V lost 0 bases to trimming and J lost 2 bases; unmatched junction nucleotides: 4. Germline loops: CDR1 GTSNPN, CDR2 SVGIG (reference sequence). The CDR3 region is CAWSVMGQPYNEQFF. CDR3 nucleotide sequence: TGTGCCTGGAGTGTCATGGGACAGCCCTACAATGAGCAGTTCTTC. Full variable domain (missing parts from reference TRBV30 and TRBJ2-1): SQTIHQWPATLVQPVGSPLSLECTVEGTSNPNLYWYRQAAGRGLQLLFYSVGIGQISSEVPQNLSASRPQDRQFILSSKKLLLSDSGFYLCAWSVMGQPYNEQFFGPGTRLTVL.

The CDR3 protein is CASSHGSGTEAFF. The CDR3 bases are TGTGCCAGCAGCCATGGCAGTGGCACTGAAGCTTTCTTT. The gene calls are TRBV4-2 and TRBJ1-1, with D hard to call. V dropped 3 bases and J dropped 4 bases, with 9 bases sitting between them. This CDR3 has 13 amino acids. Germline V gene lookup returns CDR1 LGHNA and CDR2 YNFKEQ.

J is TRBJ2-3 and V is TRBV18, with D hard to call. V dropped 3 bases and J dropped 4 bases, with 11 bases sitting between them. CDR3 length: 14 residues. The V gene's germline CDR1 is KGHSH and CDR2 LQKENI. This CDR3 is CASSPQASADTQYF. CDR3 nucleotide sequence: TGTGCCAGCTCACCGCAGGCATCGGCAGATACGCAGTATTTT.

The chain links TRBV30 to TRBJ2-7; TRBD2 matches at 8 bases. Trimming at V came to 2 bases and at J to 3 bases, leaving 9 bases not matched to a gene. CDR1 is GTSNPN, CDR2 SVGIG, per germline (reference sequence). This CDR3 is built from 15 residues. The CDR3 region has the DNA TGTGCCTGGAGTCTCGGGGGGGGCAGAGTCTACGAGCAGTACTTC. This translates into CAWSLGGGRVYEQYF.

The rearrangement joins TRBV11-2 to TRBJ2-3, with a possible D match to TRBD2 (7 bases). V shed 2 bases and J shed 1 base, with 10 bases lying between them. CDR3 size: 15 residues. Germline CDR1 and CDR2: SGHAT and FQNNGV. The CDR3 bases are TGTGCCAGCAGCTTAAGGGAGGGGGGCACAGATACGCAGTATTTT. This gives the protein CASSLREGGTDTQYF.

The chain recombines TRBV5-1 with TRBJ2-7, with D tentatively TRBD2 (5 bases). Trimming removed 1 base at V and 0 bases at J, with 23 bases between. The germline V gene encodes CDR1 SGHRS and CDR2 YFSETQ. This CDR3 comprises 19 residues. Written as DNA, the CDR3 is TGCGCCAGCAGCTTGAGGAGCTTACGAGGGCCCGCCAACTCCTACGAGCAGTACTTC. Amino acid sequence: CASSLRSLRGPANSYEQYF. The full variable domain, rest sourced from reference TRBV5-1 and TRBJ2-7, is KAGVTQTPRYLIKTRGQQVTLSCSPISGHRSVSWYQQTPGQGLQFLFEYFSETQRNKGNFPGRFSGRQFSNSRSEMNVSTLELGDSALYLCASSLRSLRGPANSYEQYFGPGTRLTVT.